The 26 T cell receptor beta chains presented below share a single source sample, sequenced in a study of shared clonotypes between healthy human individuals. Here immunoSEQ multiplex PCR was the method, and the copy in TCRdb shows in-frame clones only, minus some. The sample has over a million clones; approximately 96% are singletons. The sequenced material came from naive CD4+ T cells sorted from blood. Subset given: CD45RA+ positively selected. Receptors originate from a man aged 25 to 45 in good health.

The chain combines TRBV28 with TRBJ2-5, with D unclear. The CDR3 covers 12 residues. The V end lost 7 bases, the J end lost 2 bases, and 8 bases lay between the germline ends. CDR1 is MDHEN and CDR2 is SYDVKM in the germline V gene. CDR3 nucleotides: TGTGCCAGCAACGTCAATCAAGAGACCCAGTACTTC. Translated: CASNVNQETQYF.

V gene TRBV6-6 combines with J gene TRBJ2-7; D might be TRBD1 (5 bases). Per the germline V gene, CDR1 is MNHNY and CDR2 is SVGAGI (reference sequence). The CDR3 has 11 residues. V was pared by 6 bases and J by 7 bases, with 10 bases between. Here the CDR3 DNA reads TGTGCCAGCAGCCTAGGGGTTGAGCAGTACTTC. It yields the protein CASSLGVEQYF.

The J gene is TRBJ2-5, the V gene TRBV6-1; D may be TRBD1 (5 bases). Trimming removed 5 bases at V and 1 base at J, with 23 bases between. The germline gives CDR1 MNHNS, CDR2 SASEGT. There are 18 residues in the CDR3. CDR3 loop: CASSKEWGGAIRQETQYF. The CDR3 region has the DNA TGTGCCAGCAGTAAAGAGTGGGGTGGGGCAATCCGCCAAGAGACCCAGTACTTC.

This chain joins TRBV4-1 and TRBJ2-7; the match to TRBD2 covers 14 bases. CDR1 and CDR2 (germline): MGHRA, YSYEKL. Unmatched junction bases numbered 2, after V lost 4 bases and J lost 0 bases. The CDR3 runs to 16 residues. The CDR3, as DNA: TGCGCCAGCAGCCCAGGGACTAGCGGGAGCTCCTACGAGCAGTACTTC. Protein sequence: CASSPGTSGSSYEQYF.

The chain employs TRBV28 and TRBJ1-2; no definite D call. From germline, CDR1 is MDHEN and CDR2 SYDVKM. The V end lost 4 bases, the J end lost 4 bases, and 16 bases lay between the germline ends. The CDR3 is 15 amino acids. The CDR3 DNA follows: TGTGCCAGCAGTTGGTATGAGACAACCATCTATGGCTACACCTTC. Protein: CASSWYETTIYGYTF.

This chain links TRBV11-3 with TRBJ2-3; 10 positions match TRBD1. The CDR3 is 17 amino acids. V was pared by 5 bases and J by 8 bases, with 16 bases of the junction left unmatched. The germline V gene has CDR1 SGHNT and CDR2 YENEEA. Written as DNA, the CDR3 is TGTGCCAGCAGCCTAAGTCCGGGACAGGGGCGGGAAGGTACGCAGTATTTT. Translation gives CASSLSPGQGREGTQYF.

The CDR3 spells CASSSRWADTQYF. The CDR3 bases are TGTGCCAGCAGCTCCCGCTGGGCAGATACGCAGTATTTT. The chain has TRBV9 and TRBJ2-3; D is uncertain. The CDR3 runs 13 residues. Germline CDR1 and CDR2: SGDLS and YYNGEE. Trimming left V 4 bases short and J 4 bases short, with 10 bases between. Full variable domain (rest looked up from reference TRBV9 and TRBJ2-3): DSGVTQTPKHLITATGQRVTLRCSPRSGDLSVYWYQQSLDQGLQFLIQYYNGEERAKGNILERFSAQQFPDLHSELNLSSLELGDSALYFCASSSRWADTQYFGPGTRLTVL.

This sequence joins TRBV5-1 and TRBJ2-7; TRBD1 aligns across 8 bases. The J segment lost 5 bases and the V segment lost 1 base, leaving 8 bases of the junction unmatched. Germline V lookup: CDR1 SGHRS, CDR2 YFSETQ. The CDR3 has 15 residues. CDR3 loop: CASSLLRTGNHEQYF. The CDR3, as DNA: TGCGCCAGCAGCTTGCTGCGGACAGGGAACCACGAGCAGTACTTC.

The gene calls are TRBV6-5 and TRBJ1-5, with D unresolved. The CDR3 spans 12 residues. Trimming shortened V by 6 bases and J by 4 bases, and 7 bases separated the two germline ends. Per germline, CDR1 MNHEY and CDR2 SVGAGI. The CDR3 reads CASRGRNQPQHF. DNA of the CDR3: TGTGCCAGCAGGGGCAGAAATCAGCCCCAGCATTTT.

The table lists this clone with a count of one. The chain uses TRBV5-6 and TRBJ2-7; D remains ambiguous. Trimming pared 0 bases from V and 5 bases from J, leaving 15 bases between. The CDR3 totals 15 residues. Germline-derived CDR1 and CDR2 are SGHDT and YYEEEE. CDR3 loop: CASSLDWPTDHEQYF. The DNA for the CDR3 is TGTGCCAGCAGCTTGGACTGGCCGACTGACCACGAGCAGTACTTC.

J is TRBJ2-3 and V is TRBV27, with a tentative D call TRBD1 (6 bases). V was cut by 2 bases and J by 6 bases, with 18 bases left in between. CDR1 MNHEY and CDR2 SMNVEV come from the germline V gene (reference sequence). The CDR3 is made up of 16 amino acids. This CDR3 reads CASSLTRQVGRDTQYF. The CDR3 nucleotides are TGTGCCAGCAGTTTAACTCGACAGGTCGGGCGCGATACGCAGTATTTT.

The rearrangement uses TRBV7-2 and TRBJ2-7; 10 nucleotides match TRBD1. The CDR3 runs 16 residues. Losses at the gene ends were 3 bases for V and 1 base for J; bases not matched to a gene: 6. Per germline, CDR1 SGHTA and CDR2 FQGNSA. CDR3 loop: CASSFAGQGLSYEQYF. The CDR3 DNA reads as TGTGCCAGCAGCTTCGCGGGACAGGGGCTTTCCTACGAGCAGTACTTC.

The V call is TRBV2, the J call TRBJ1-1; D perhaps matches TRBD1 (5 bases). Between the trimmed V and J ends, which lost 8 bases and 5 bases, there was a span of 12 bases. The CDR3 loop spans 12 amino acids. Looked up from germline, CDR1 is SNHLY and CDR2 is FYNNEI. This CDR3 reads CASQRGGTEAFF. The DNA for the CDR3 is TGTGCCAGCCAACGGGGCGGAACTGAAGCTTTCTTT.

This clone came up once. The chain employs TRBV11-2 and TRBJ2-2; no firm D call. The germline V gene has CDR1 SGHAT and CDR2 FQNNGV. CDR3 length: 16 amino acids. Trimming left V 6 bases short and J 1 base short, with 15 bases between. The CDR3 DNA sequence: TGTGCCAGCAGAACGACTGTGACACTGAACACCGGGGAGCTGTTTTTT. Translating gives CASRTTVTLNTGELFF.

This clone has just one count. The chain recombines TRBV27 with TRBJ2-2; TRBD1 or TRBD2 may be the D gene (5 bases each). The CDR3 is 18 amino acids. Germline V gene lookup returns CDR1 MNHEY and CDR2 SMNVEV (reference sequence). Trimming removed 3 bases from V and 6 bases from J, with 23 bases in between. CDR3 bases: TGTGCCAGCAGTTTCTCCCAACGGGGCAGGTCAGGAGCCGGGGAGCTGTTTTTT. The encoded protein is CASSFSQRGRSGAGELFF.

This chain joins TRBV11-2 and TRBJ2-1, with D possibly matching TRBD2 (6 bases). This CDR3 comprises 16 residues. Germline values: CDR1 SGHAT, CDR2 FQNNGV. Trimming removed 4 bases at V and 1 base at J, with 14 bases between. DNA for the CDR3: TGTGCCAGCAGCTGGGTGGGGAGGCCTTCCTACAATGAGCAGTTCTTC. It is translated as CASSWVGRPSYNEQFF.

Comments on this clone: The sample has other DNA sequences that encode this CDR3 too. This chain uses TRBV30 with TRBJ2-3; D may be TRBD2 (6 bases). The germline CDR1 and CDR2 sequences are GTSNPN and SVGIG (reference sequence). This CDR3 comprises 14 residues. V dropped 0 bases and J dropped 4 bases, with 11 bases sitting between them. Here the CDR3 reads CAWSVGGSADTQYF. Here the CDR3 DNA reads TGTGCCTGGAGTGTGGGGGGTTCCGCAGATACGCAGTATTTT.

As regards this clone: Relative to the germline gene, one junction end is altered; a read error may explain this. The rearrangement joins TRBV5-3 to TRBJ1-5, with 7 positions matching TRBD1. TRBV5-3 is labeled an ORF, and its function is uncertain. The CDR3 is 17 amino acids. CDR3 residues: CARRPGQEPHSDQPQHF. The CDR3 DNA sequence: TGTGCCAGAAGACCCGGACAGGAACCCCATAGCGATCAGCCCCAGCATTTT.

This sequence joins TRBV7-6 and TRBJ2-1; D is possibly TRBD1 or TRBD2 (5 bases each). Germline V gene data show CDR1 as SGHVS and CDR2 as FNYEAQ. CDR3 length: 12 residues. V was clipped by 5 bases and J by 12 bases, with 14 bases between them. The CDR3 region has the DNA TGTGCCAGCAGCCCTGGGGGTAACACGCAGTTCTTC. It codes for CASSPGGNTQFF.

The chain links TRBV29-1 to TRBJ2-1; no clear D gene. V shed 4 bases and J shed 1 base, with 8 bases lying between them. The CDR3 is 13 residues long. Germline V lookup: CDR1 SQVTM, CDR2 ANQGSEA. In DNA, the CDR3 is TGCAGCGTTGGGGTCGTTTCCTACAATGAGCAGTTCTTC. This gives the protein CSVGVVSYNEQFF.

The rearrangement joins TRBV27 to TRBJ2-2, with 11 nucleotides matching TRBD2. J lost 1 base, V lost 7 bases, and 8 bases had no gene match. CDR1 and CDR2 from the germline V gene are MNHEY and SMNVEV (reference sequence). The CDR3 length is 17 residues. The CDR3 loop reads CASNPVGTSGNTGELFF. DNA for the CDR3: TGTGCCAGCAATCCAGTGGGGACTAGCGGGAACACCGGGGAGCTGTTTTTT.

The chain links TRBV23-1 to TRBJ2-1; 12 nucleotides match TRBD1. TRBV23-1 carries the ORF label, with uncertain function. The V gene end was trimmed by 4 bases and the J gene end by 6 bases; junction bases not matched to a gene: 10. CDR3 length: 17 residues. CDR3 sequence reads: CASSRAEGQGAGNEQFF. The CDR3 region has the DNA TGCGCCAGCAGTCGGGCGGAGGGACAGGGGGCAGGCAATGAGCAGTTCTTC.

V and J are TRBV5-1 and TRBJ2-1, with 8 positions matching TRBD2. J was trimmed by 6 bases and V by 6 bases; bases with no gene match: 17. Germline V gives CDR1 SGHRS, CDR2 YFSETQ. CDR3 size: 17 residues. The CDR3 region is CASTLRMASGSFNEQFF. The CDR3 coding sequence is TGCGCCAGCACCCTGAGGATGGCGAGCGGGAGCTTCAATGAGCAGTTCTTC.

The V gene is TRBV5-1, the J gene TRBJ2-3; 7 bases are a match to TRBD1. CDR3 length equals 16 residues. V was clipped by 1 base and J by 2 bases; unmatched bases: 7. Germline values: CDR1 SGHRS, CDR2 YFSETQ. The CDR3 DNA sequence: TGCGCCAGCAGCTTGCTCCGACAGGGAACCACAGATACGCAGTATTTT. This codes for CASSLLRQGTTDTQYF.

V is TRBV28 and J is TRBJ2-7; D is uncertain. The V end was cut by 3 bases, the J end by 6 bases, with 12 bases between. Per the germline V gene, CDR1 is MDHEN and CDR2 is SYDVKM. This CDR3 has 13 residues. The CDR3 nucleotides are TGTGCCAGCAGTTTTCTTCCCTTTCGCGAGCAGTACTTC. Residues: CASSFLPFREQYF.

In nucleotides, the CDR3 is TGTGCCATCAGGGGGGTGACCACCGGGGAGCTGTTTTTT. Amino acid sequence: CAIRGVTTGELFF. The V call is TRBV10-3, the J call TRBJ2-2, with D possibly being TRBD1 or TRBD2 (5 bases each). Germline CDR1 and CDR2: ENHRY and SYGVKD. Trimming cost V 6 bases and J 4 bases, with 9 bases left between them. This CDR3 spans 13 amino acids.